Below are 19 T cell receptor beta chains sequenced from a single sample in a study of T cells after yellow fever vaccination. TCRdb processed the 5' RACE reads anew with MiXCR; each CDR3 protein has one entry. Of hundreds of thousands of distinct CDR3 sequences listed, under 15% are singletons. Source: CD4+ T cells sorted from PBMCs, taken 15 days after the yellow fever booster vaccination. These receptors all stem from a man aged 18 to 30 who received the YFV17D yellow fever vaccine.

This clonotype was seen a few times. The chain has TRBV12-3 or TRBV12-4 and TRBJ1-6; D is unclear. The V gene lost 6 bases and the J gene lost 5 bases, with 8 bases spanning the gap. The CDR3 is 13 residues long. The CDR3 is CASRTIHNSPLHF. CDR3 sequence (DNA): TGTGCCAGCAGGACAATCCATAATTCACCCCTCCACTTT.

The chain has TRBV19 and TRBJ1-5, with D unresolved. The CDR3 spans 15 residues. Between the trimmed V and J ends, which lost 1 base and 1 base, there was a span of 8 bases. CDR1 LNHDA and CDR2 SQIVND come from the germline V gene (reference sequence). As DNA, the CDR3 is TGTGCCAGTAGTATAGTATTACAGAGCAATCAGCCCCAGCATTTT. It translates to CASSIVLQSNQPQHF.

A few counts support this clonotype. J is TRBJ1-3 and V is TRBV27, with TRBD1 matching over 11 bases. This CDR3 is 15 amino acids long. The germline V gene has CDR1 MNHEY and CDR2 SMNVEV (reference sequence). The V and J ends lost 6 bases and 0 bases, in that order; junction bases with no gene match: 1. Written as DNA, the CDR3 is TGTGCCAGCAGAGGGACAGGGGGCTCTGGAAACACCATATATTTT. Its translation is CASRGTGGSGNTIYF.

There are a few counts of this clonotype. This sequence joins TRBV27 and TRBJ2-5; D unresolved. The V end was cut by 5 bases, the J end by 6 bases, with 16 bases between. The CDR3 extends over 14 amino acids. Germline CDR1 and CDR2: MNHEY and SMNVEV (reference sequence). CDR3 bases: TGTGCCAGCAGTCCCGCGGCCCTTAGGCAGACCCAGTACTTC. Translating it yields CASSPAALRQTQYF.

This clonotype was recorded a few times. The chain's CDR3 is CASSSTAGNTIYF. CDR3 nucleotides: TGTGCCAGCAGCTCTACAGCTGGAAACACCATATATTTT. The rearrangement joins TRBV7-9 to TRBJ1-3, with unresolved D. CDR3 length: 13 amino acids. Trimming removed 4 bases at V and 2 bases at J, with 6 bases between. Germline V lookup: CDR1 SEHNR, CDR2 FQNEAQ (reference sequence).

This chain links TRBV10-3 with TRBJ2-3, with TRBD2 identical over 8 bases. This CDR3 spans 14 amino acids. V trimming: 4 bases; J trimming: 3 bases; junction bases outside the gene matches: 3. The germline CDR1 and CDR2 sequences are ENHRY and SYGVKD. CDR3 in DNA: TGTGCCATCAGTGGGTCTAGCGGGACAGATACGCAGTATTTT. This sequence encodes CAISGSSGTDTQYF.

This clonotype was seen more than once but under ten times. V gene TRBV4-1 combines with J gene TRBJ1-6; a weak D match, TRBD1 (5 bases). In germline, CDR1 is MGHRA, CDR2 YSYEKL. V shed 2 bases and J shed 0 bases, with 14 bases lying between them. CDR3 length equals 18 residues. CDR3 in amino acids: CASSQRTGTSSYNSPLHF. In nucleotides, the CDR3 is TGCGCCAGCAGCCAACGAACCGGGACCAGCTCCTATAATTCACCCCTCCACTTT.

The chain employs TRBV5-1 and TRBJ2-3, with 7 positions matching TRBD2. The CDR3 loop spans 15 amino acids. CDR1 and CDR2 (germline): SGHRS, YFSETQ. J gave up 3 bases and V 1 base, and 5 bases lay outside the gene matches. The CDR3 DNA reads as TGCGCCAGCAGCTTGCTCGGGGGGAGAACAGATACGCAGTATTTT. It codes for CASSLLGGRTDTQYF. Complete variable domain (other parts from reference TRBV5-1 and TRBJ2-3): KAGVTQTPRYLIKTRGQQVTLSCSPISGHRSVSWYQQTPGQGLQFLFEYFSETQRNKGNFPGRFSGRQFSNSRSEMNVSTLELGDSALYLCASSLLGGRTDTQYFGPGTRLTVL.

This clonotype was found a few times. The CDR3 sequence is CASSRSTTTRNQPQHF. CDR3 sequence (DNA): TGCGCCAGCAGCCGAAGCACTACCACGCGCAATCAGCCCCAGCATTTT. The V and J genes are TRBV4-1 and TRBJ1-5, with D uncertain. This CDR3 is built from 16 residues. The germline gives CDR1 MGHRA, CDR2 YSYEKL. Trimming pared 4 bases from V and 2 bases from J, leaving 15 bases between.

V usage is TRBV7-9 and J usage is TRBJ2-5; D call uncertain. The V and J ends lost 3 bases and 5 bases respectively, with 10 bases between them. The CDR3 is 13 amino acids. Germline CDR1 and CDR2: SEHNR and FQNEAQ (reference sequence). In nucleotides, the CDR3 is TGTGCCAGCAGCTTTTCATGGCGGGAGACCCAGTACTTC. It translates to CASSFSWRETQYF.

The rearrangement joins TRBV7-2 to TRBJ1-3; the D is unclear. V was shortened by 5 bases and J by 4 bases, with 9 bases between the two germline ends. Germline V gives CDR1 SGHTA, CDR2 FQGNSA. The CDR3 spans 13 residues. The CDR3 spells CASSIYTGNTIYF. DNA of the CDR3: TGTGCCAGCAGCATCTACACGGGAAACACCATATATTTT.

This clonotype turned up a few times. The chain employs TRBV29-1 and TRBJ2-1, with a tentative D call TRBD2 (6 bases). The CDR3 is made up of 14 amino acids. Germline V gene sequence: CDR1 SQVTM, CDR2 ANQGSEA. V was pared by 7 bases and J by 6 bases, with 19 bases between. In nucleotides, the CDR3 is TGCAGCGCCCTAAGCGGGCCTTTACGCAATGAGCAGTTCTTC. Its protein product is CSALSGPLRNEQFF.

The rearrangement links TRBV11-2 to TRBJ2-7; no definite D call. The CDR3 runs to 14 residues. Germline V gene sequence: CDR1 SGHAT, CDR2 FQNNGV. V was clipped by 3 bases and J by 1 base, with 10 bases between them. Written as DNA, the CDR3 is TGTGCCAGCAGCTTCAACAGTTTTTCCTACGAGCAGTACTTC. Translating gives CASSFNSFSYEQYF.

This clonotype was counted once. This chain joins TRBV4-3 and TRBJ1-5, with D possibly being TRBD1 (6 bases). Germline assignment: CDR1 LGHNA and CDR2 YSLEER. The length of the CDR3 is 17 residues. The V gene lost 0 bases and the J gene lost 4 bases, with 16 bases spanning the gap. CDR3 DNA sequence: TGCGCCAGCAGCCAAGATCTTAACGGGGGGCCGAATCAGCCCCAGCATTTT. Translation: CASSQDLNGGPNQPQHF.

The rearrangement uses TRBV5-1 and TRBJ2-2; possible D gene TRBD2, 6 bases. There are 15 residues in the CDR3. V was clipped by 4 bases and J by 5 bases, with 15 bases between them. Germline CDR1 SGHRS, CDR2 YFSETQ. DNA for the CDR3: TGCGCCAGCAGCCTCGGGACTCCGGGGACCGGGGAGCTGTTTTTT. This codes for CASSLGTPGTGELFF.

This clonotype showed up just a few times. DNA for the CDR3: TGTGCCAGCAGTAAGACTACACTCCGGGACAGGGGTAATTCACCCCTCCACTTT. Amino acids: CASSKTTLRDRGNSPLHF. The rearrangement uses TRBV6-6 and TRBJ1-6; 10 bases match TRBD1. Germline CDR1 is MNHNY and CDR2 is SVGAGI (reference sequence). Trimming at V came to 5 bases and at J to 6 bases, leaving 13 bases not matched to a gene. CDR3 size: 18 residues.

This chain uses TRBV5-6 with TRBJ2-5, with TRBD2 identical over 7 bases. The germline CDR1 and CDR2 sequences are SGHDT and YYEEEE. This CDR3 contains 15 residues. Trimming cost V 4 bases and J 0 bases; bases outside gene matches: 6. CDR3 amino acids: CASSTVSGYQETQYF. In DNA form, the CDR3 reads TGTGCCAGCAGCACCGTTAGCGGGTACCAAGAGACCCAGTACTTC.

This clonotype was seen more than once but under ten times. This CDR3 is CASSLVGATEAFF. In nucleotides, the CDR3 is TGTGCCAGCAGCTTAGTAGGGGCGACTGAAGCTTTCTTT. V usage is TRBV7-9 and J usage is TRBJ1-1; TRBD1 might be the D (5 bases). The germline V and J ends were trimmed by 1 base and 5 bases, with 8 bases remaining between them. Per the germline V gene, CDR1 is SEHNR and CDR2 is FQNEAQ (reference sequence). CDR3 length: 13 residues.

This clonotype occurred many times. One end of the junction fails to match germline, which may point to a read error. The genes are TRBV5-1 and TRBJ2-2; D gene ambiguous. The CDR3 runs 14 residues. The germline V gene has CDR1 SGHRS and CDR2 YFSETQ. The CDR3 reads CASSLLANTGELFF. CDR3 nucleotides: TGTGCCAGCAGCTTGTTGGCAAACACCGGGGAGCTGTTTTTT. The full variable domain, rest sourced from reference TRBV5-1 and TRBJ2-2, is KAGVTQTPRYLIKTRGQQVTLSCSPISGHRSVSWYQQTPGQGLQFLFEYFSETQRNKGNFPGRFSGRQFSNSRSEMNVSTLELGDSALYLCASSLLANTGELFFGEGSRLTVL.